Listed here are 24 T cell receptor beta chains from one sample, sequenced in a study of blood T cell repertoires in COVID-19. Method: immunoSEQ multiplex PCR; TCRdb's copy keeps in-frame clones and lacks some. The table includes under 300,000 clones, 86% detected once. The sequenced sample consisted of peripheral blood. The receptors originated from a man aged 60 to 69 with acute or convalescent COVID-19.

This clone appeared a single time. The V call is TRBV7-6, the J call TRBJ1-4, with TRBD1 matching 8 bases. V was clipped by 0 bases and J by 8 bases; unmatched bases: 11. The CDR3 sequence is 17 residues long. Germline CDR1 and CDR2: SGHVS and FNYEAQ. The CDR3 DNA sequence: TGTGCCAGCAGCTTAGCGACCAGGACAGGGCTAGGAGAAAAACTGTTTTTT. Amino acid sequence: CASSLATRTGLGEKLFF.

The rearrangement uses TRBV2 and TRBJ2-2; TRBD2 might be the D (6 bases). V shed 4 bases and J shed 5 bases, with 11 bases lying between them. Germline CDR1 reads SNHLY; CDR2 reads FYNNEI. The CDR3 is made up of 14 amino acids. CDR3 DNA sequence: TGTGCCAGCAGTGGCACGGGGAGGACCGGGGAGCTGTTTTTT. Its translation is CASSGTGRTGELFF.

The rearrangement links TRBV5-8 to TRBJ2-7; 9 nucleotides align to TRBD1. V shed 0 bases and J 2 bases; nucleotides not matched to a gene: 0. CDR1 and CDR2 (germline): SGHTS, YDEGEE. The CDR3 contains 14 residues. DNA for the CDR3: TGTGCCAGCAGCTTGGGACAGGGGGCCTACGAGCAGTACTTC. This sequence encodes CASSLGQGAYEQYF.

CDR3 residues: CASSVDGQPPGEQYF. The CDR3 DNA follows: TGTGCCAGCAGCGTAGATGGACAGCCCCCCGGCGAGCAGTACTTC. V gene TRBV9 combines with J gene TRBJ2-7; D is possibly TRBD1 (6 bases). The length of the CDR3 is 15 residues. V lost 0 bases to trimming and J lost 6 bases, with 16 bases between them. CDR1 is SGDLS and CDR2 is YYNGEE in the germline V gene. The full variable domain, its missing parts supplied by reference TRBV9 and TRBJ2-7, is DSGVTQTPKHLITATGQRVTLRCSPRSGDLSVYWYQQSLDQGLQFLIQYYNGEERAKGNILERFSAQQFPDLHSELNLSSLELGDSALYFCASSVDGQPPGEQYFGPGTRLTVT.

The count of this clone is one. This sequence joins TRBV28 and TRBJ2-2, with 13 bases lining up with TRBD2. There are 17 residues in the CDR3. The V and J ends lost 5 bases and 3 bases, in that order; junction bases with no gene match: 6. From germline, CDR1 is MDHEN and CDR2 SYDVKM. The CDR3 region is CASSLRLAGGDTGELFF. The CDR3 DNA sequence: TGTGCCAGCAGTCTACGACTAGCGGGAGGTGACACCGGGGAGCTGTTTTTT.

CDR3 in amino acids: CASSLAIGPDGRQYF. CDR3 DNA sequence: TGTGCCAGCAGCTTAGCCATTGGGCCCGACGGTAGGCAGTACTTC. V and J are TRBV7-8 and TRBJ2-7; no firm D call. This CDR3 is 15 amino acids long. Germline CDR1 SGHVS, CDR2 FQNEAQ. V was shortened by 0 bases and J by 9 bases, with 18 bases between the two germline ends.

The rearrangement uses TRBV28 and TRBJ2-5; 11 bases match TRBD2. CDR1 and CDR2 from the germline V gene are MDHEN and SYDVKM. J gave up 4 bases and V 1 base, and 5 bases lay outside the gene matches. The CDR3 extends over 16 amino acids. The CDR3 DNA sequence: TGTGCCAGCAGTTTATCGACTAGCGGGATTGTAGAGACCCAGTACTTC. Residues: CASSLSTSGIVETQYF.

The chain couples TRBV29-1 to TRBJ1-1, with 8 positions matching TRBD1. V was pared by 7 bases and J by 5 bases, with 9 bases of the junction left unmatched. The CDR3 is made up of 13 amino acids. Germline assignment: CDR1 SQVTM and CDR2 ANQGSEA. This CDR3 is CSAQGAGRTEAFF. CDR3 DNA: TGCAGCGCCCAGGGGGCTGGGAGGACTGAAGCTTTCTTT.

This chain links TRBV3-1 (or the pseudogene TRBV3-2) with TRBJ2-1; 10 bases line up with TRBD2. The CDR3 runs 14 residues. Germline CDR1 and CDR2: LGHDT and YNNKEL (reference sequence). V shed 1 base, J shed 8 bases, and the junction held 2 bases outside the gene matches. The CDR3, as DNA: TGTGCCAGCAGCCAAGCTAGCGGGAGCGATGAGCAGTTCTTC. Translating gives CASSQASGSDEQFF.

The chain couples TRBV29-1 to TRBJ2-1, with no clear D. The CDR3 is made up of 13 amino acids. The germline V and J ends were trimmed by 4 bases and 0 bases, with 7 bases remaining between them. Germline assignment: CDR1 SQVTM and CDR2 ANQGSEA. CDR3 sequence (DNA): TGCAGCGTTGTAACTCTCTCCTACAATGAGCAGTTCTTC. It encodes CSVVTLSYNEQFF.

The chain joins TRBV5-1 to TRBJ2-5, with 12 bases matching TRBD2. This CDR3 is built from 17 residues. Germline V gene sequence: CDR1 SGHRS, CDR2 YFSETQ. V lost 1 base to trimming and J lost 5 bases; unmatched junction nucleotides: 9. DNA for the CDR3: TGCGCCAGCAGCTTGTTTTCTAGCGGGAGGGCCGGGGAGACCCAGTACTTC. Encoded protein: CASSLFSSGRAGETQYF.

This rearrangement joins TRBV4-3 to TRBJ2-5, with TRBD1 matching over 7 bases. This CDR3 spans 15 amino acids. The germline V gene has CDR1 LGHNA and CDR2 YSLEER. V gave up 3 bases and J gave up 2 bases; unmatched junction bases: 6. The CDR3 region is CASSQGPGQQETQYF. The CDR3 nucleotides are TGCGCCAGCAGCCAGGGTCCGGGACAGCAAGAGACCCAGTACTTC.

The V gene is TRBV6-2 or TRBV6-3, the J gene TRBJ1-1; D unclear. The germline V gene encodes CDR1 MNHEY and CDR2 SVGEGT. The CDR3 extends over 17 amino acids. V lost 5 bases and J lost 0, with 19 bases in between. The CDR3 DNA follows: TGTGCCAGCAGTCCACGAGAGTCCCCCCTTATGAACACTGAAGCTTTCTTT. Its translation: CASSPRESPLMNTEAFF.

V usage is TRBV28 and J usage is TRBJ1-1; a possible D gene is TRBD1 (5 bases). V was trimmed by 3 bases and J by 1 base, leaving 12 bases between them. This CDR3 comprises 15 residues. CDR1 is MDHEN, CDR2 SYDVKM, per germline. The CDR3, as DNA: TGTGCCAGCAGTTTTATGTTAGGACAGAACACTGAAGCTTTCTTT. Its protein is CASSFMLGQNTEAFF.

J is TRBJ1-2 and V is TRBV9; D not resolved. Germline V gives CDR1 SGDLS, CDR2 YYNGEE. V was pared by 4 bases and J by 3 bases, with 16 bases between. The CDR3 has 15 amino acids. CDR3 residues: CASSPTGRWDYGYTF. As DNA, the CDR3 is TGTGCCAGCAGCCCCACCGGCAGGTGGGACTATGGCTACACCTTC.

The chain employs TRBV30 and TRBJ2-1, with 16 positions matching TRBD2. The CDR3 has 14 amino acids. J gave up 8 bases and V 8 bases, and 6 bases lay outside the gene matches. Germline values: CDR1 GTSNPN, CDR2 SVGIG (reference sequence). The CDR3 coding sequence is TGTGCCGGGACTAGCGGGAGGGCCGGGGATGAGCAGTTCTTC. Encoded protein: CAGTSGRAGDEQFF.

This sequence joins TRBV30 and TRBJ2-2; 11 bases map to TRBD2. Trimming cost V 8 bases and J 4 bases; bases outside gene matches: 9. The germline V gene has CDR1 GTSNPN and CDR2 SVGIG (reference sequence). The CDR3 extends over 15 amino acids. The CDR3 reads CAGYKGTSGTGELFF. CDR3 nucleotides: TGTGCCGGGTATAAGGGGACTAGCGGCACCGGGGAGCTGTTTTTT.

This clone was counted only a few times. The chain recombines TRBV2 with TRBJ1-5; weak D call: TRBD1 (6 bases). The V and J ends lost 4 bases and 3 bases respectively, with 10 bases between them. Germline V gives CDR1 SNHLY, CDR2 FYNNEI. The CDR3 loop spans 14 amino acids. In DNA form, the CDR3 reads TGTGCCAGCAGTGGACAGGTGATCAATCAGCCCCAGCATTTT. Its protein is CASSGQVINQPQHF.

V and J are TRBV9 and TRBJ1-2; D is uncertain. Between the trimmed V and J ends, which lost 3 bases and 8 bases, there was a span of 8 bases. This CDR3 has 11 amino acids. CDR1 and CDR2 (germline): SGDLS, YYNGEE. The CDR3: CASSAVGGYTF. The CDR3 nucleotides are TGTGCCAGCAGCGCCGTGGGCGGCTACACCTTC.

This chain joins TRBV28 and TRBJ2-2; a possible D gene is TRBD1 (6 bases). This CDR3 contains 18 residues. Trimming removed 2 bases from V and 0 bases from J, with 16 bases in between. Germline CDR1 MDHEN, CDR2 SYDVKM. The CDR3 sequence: CASSLGGAGVSNTGELFF. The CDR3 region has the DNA TGTGCCAGCAGTTTAGGTGGGGCAGGGGTGTCGAACACCGGGGAGCTGTTTTTT.

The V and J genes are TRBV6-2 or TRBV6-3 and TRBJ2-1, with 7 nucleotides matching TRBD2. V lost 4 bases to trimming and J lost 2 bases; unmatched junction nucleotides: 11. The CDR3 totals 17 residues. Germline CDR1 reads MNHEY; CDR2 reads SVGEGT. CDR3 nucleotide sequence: TGTGCCAGCAGTTCCCAGACTAGCCGAGGGGCCTACAATGAGCAGTTCTTC. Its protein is CASSSQTSRGAYNEQFF.

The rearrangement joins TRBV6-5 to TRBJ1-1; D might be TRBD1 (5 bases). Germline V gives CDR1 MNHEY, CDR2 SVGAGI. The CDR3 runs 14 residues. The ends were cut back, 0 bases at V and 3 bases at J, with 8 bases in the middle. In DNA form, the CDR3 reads TGTGCCAGCAGTTACTCCTCCAGGGACACTGAAGCTTTCTTT. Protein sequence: CASSYSSRDTEAFF.

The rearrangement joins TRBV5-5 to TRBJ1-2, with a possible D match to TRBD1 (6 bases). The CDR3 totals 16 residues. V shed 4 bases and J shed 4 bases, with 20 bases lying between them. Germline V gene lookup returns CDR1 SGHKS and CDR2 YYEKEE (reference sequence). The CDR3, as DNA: TGTGCCAGCAGCCGGGGTGCGGGGGCCGGAGTCTATGGCTACACCTTC. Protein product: CASSRGAGAGVYGYTF.

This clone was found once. Here the CDR3 DNA reads TGTGCCAGCAGATTACCGGGACTAGCGGAACAAGAGACCCAGTACTTC. As protein: CASRLPGLAEQETQYF. The rearrangement links TRBV27 to TRBJ2-5, with 11 bases aligning to TRBD2. There are 16 residues in the CDR3. CDR1 is MNHEY, CDR2 SMNVEV, per germline (reference sequence). V was pared by 6 bases and J by 2 bases, with 8 bases of the junction left unmatched.